This T cell receptor (beta chain) was sequenced for a study of blood T cell repertoires in COVID-19. Study at large: The origin of the acute and convalescent COVID-19 samples was the United States, Italy and Spain.

Seattle researchers signed up patients amid active infection and tracked them longitudinally. In the study's own analysis: Estimation of nucleated cell counts relied on the amplification of reference gene primers. This table comes from immunoSEQ multiplex PCR, and its TCRdb copy is limited to in-frame clones, with some not included. V, J and clone size were drawn from that table, and D and trimming were deduced from the DNA. Of roughly 300,000 clones listed, approximately 90% are singletons. A single count supports this clone. Trimming removed 4 bases from V and 0 bases from J; junction bases left unmatched: 8. There are 17 residues in the CDR3. Germline CDR1 reads SEHNR; CDR2 reads FQNEAQ (reference sequence).

The rearrangement uses TRBV7-9 and TRBJ2-1; 8 nucleotides match TRBD2. This TCR derives from a woman under 40 with COVID-19, enrolled during active disease. Sequencing was carried out using peripheral blood. The chain's CDR3 is CASSSSGSGSSYNEQFF. In nucleotides, the CDR3 is TGTGCCAGCAGCTCAAGCGGGAGCGGGAGCTCCTACAATGAGCAGTTCTTC.